These 14 T cell receptor beta chains share one sample of origin, sequenced in a study of blood T cell repertoires in COVID-19 (dated by TCRdb to 2020 to 2022). Receptor libraries were prepared by the immunoSEQ multiplex PCR assay. TCRdb took this table from immuneACCESS and kept in-frame rearrangements with V and J called. Such tables lack part of the clones; where checked against another copy, unresolved V genes explain under half of the gap, and the rest is unexplained. A total of about 48,000 clones appear in this sample, about 84% of them only once. Jointly, the top ten make up under 6% of the sample. Sequencing was carried out using peripheral blood. These receptor sequences come from a woman in her sixties or seventies with acute or convalescent COVID-19.

The chain has TRBV28 and TRBJ1-2, with D tentatively TRBD1 (6 bases). This CDR3 has 11 amino acids. Germline V gene lookup returns CDR1 MDHEN and CDR2 SYDVKM. V was cut by 6 bases and J by 8 bases, with 10 bases left in between. CDR3 DNA sequence: TGTGCCAGCAGCGGACAGAGAGGCTACACCTTC. It encodes CASSGQRGYTF.

J is TRBJ1-3 and V is TRBV7-6; 8 positions match TRBD1. This CDR3 is 15 amino acids long. V shed 4 bases, J shed 3 bases, and the junction held 5 bases outside the gene matches. Germline V lookup: CDR1 SGHVS, CDR2 FNYEAQ. The CDR3, as DNA: TGTGCCAGCAGCTCCCAGACAGGGGTTGGAAACACCATATATTTT. Translation: CASSSQTGVGNTIYF.

This clone was seen just once. The chain recombines TRBV5-4 with TRBJ2-5, with 7 bases matching TRBD1. Trimming at V came to 6 bases and at J to 1 base, leaving 3 bases not matched to a gene. CDR3 length: 13 amino acids. Germline-derived CDR1 and CDR2 are SGHNT and YYREEE (reference sequence). In DNA, the CDR3 is TGTGCCAGCACCGACAGGGTCCAAGAGACCCAGTACTTC. It encodes CASTDRVQETQYF.

V is TRBV5-4 and J is TRBJ2-3, with TRBD2 matching 8 bases. CDR3 size: 15 residues. Unmatched junction bases numbered 4, after V lost 0 bases and J lost 4 bases. Germline V gene sequence: CDR1 SGHNT, CDR2 YYREEE (reference sequence). The CDR3 nucleotides read TGTGCCAGCAGCTTGGCTGGGCGGGAGGCAGATACGCAGTATTTT. Amino acids: CASSLAGREADTQYF.

This rearrangement joins TRBV30 to TRBJ1-1; D may be TRBD1 (5 bases). Germline V lookup: CDR1 GTSNPN, CDR2 SVGIG (reference sequence). With 1 base removed from V and 5 bases from J, the gap between germline ends came to 11 bases. The CDR3 has 13 residues. The CDR3 nucleotides read TGTGCCTGGAGTGACAGGCTGGGGACTGAAGCTTTCTTT. It yields the protein CAWSDRLGTEAFF.

The chain uses TRBV9 and TRBJ1-2, with 8 bases aligning to TRBD1. Germline-derived CDR1 and CDR2 are SGDLS and YYNGEE. The junction had 7 bases not matched to a gene; V was cut back by 4 bases and J by 8 bases. CDR3 size: 13 residues. In DNA form, the CDR3 reads TGTGCCAGCAGCACCCGACAGGGGTGGGGCTACACCTTC. Its translation is CASSTRQGWGYTF.

The V gene is TRBV2, the J gene TRBJ2-3; TRBD2 aligns across 7 bases. Germline V gene sequence: CDR1 SNHLY, CDR2 FYNNEI. This CDR3 is 15 amino acids long. V was pared by 5 bases and J by 2 bases, with 7 bases of the junction left unmatched. In DNA form, the CDR3 reads TGTGCCAGCAGTTCTAGCGGAACTTACACAGATACGCAGTATTTT. Its protein product is CASSSSGTYTDTQYF.

V gene TRBV5-6 combines with J gene TRBJ2-1, with D unclear. V shed 4 bases and J shed 5 bases, with 10 bases lying between them. Germline CDR1 is SGHDT and CDR2 is YYEEEE. The CDR3 is 13 residues long. CDR3 bases: TGTGCCAGCAGCGCAGTGGTAAACAATGAGCAGTTCTTC. Protein sequence: CASSAVVNNEQFF. The full variable domain, its missing parts supplied by reference TRBV5-6 and TRBJ2-1, is DAGVTQSPTHLIKTRGQQVTLRCSPKSGHDTVSWYQQALGQGPQFIFQYYEEEERQRGNFPDRFSGHQFPNYSSELNVNALLLGDSALYLCASSAVVNNEQFFGPGTRLTVL.

V usage is TRBV27 and J usage is TRBJ2-1, with 8 bases identical to TRBD1. Germline CDR1 and CDR2: MNHEY and SMNVEV (reference sequence). Trimming at V came to 6 bases and at J to 2 bases, leaving 6 bases not matched to a gene. This CDR3 has 15 residues. CDR3 DNA sequence: TGTGCCAGCAGAGCCGGACAGGGTGCCTACAATGAGCAGTTCTTC. Encoded protein: CASRAGQGAYNEQFF.

By share of the sample, this clone is medium-sized. The V and J genes are TRBV6-6 and TRBJ2-7; 7 positions agree with TRBD1. The CDR3 loop spans 16 amino acids. Germline loops: CDR1 MNHNY, CDR2 SVGAGI (reference sequence). With V trimmed by 6 bases and J by 0 bases, 11 bases remained unmatched. CDR3 residues: CASSPKVRTGSYEQYF. CDR3 nucleotide sequence: TGTGCCAGCAGCCCTAAGGTGAGGACAGGCTCCTACGAGCAGTACTTC.

This chain uses TRBV7-3 with TRBJ2-5, with TRBD2 matching over 13 bases. V lost 2 bases, J lost 5 bases, and 11 bases stayed unmatched. Germline CDR1 SGHTA, CDR2 FQGTGA. CDR3 size: 18 residues. CDR3 DNA sequence: TGTGCCAGCAGCTTATTTCCCGGGACTAGCGGGGCCCCGGAGACCCAGTACTTC. It is translated as CASSLFPGTSGAPETQYF.

The chain uses TRBV3-1 (or the pseudogene TRBV3-2) and TRBJ1-2; D gene ambiguous. CDR3 length: 12 residues. Trimming stripped 1 base from V and 9 bases from J, with 9 bases between. Per the germline V gene, CDR1 is LGHDT and CDR2 is YNNKEL (reference sequence). For the CDR3, the DNA is TGTGCCAGCAGCCAAGGGGCCTCGAGCTACACCTTC. Translation gives CASSQGASSYTF.

The chain recombines TRBV19 with TRBJ1-5; D is ambiguous. The CDR3 is 12 amino acids. CDR1 is LNHDA and CDR2 is SQIVND in the germline V gene (reference sequence). V was pared by 4 bases and J by 9 bases, with 10 bases between. The CDR3 is CASSTITGPQHF. The CDR3 DNA reads as TGTGCCAGTAGTACCATCACCGGGCCCCAGCATTTT.

This chain joins TRBV25-1 and TRBJ2-5; D is possibly TRBD2 (5 bases). The CDR3 is made up of 14 amino acids. Trimming stripped 3 bases from V and 5 bases from J, with 13 bases between. Per germline, CDR1 MGHDK and CDR2 SYGVNS. CDR3 coding DNA: TGTGCCAGCAGTGAGCGGGCAACGTTTGAGACCCAGTACTTC. The encoded protein is CASSERATFETQYF.